These 9 T cell receptor beta chains originate from one sample sequenced in a study of T cells after posttransplantation cyclophosphamide. TCRdb's copy holds only in-frame clones and misses some; the assay was immunoSEQ multiplex PCR. The sample records 10,000 to 13,000 clones, roughly 96% being singletons. Sequenced sample: naive CD8+ T cells sorted from PBMCs. These receptor sequences come from a man aged 30 to 39 in good health and a related stem cell transplant donor.

This clone showed up just once. The V call is TRBV2, the J call TRBJ1-1; the D gene is possibly TRBD1 (5 bases). With 6 bases removed from V and 11 bases from J, the gap between germline ends came to 22 bases. CDR3 length equals 14 residues. CDR1 is SNHLY and CDR2 is FYNNEI in the germline V gene. CDR3 coding DNA: TGTGCCAGCAGGGGGGAAAGGGCGGGGGACGGTGCTTTCTTT. Translation: CASRGERAGDGAFF. The full variable domain, in which reference TRBV2 and TRBJ1-1 provide the parts outside the CDR3, is EPEVTQTPSHQVTQMGQEVILRCVPISNHLYFYWYRQILGQKVEFLVSFYNNEISEKSEIFDDQFSVERPDGSNFTLKIRSTKLEDSAMYFCASRGERAGDGAFFGQGTRLTVV.

V usage is TRBV6-5 and J usage is TRBJ1-4; TRBD1 matches at 9 bases. Trimming cost V 2 bases and J 3 bases; bases outside gene matches: 4. Germline V gene data show CDR1 as MNHEY and CDR2 as SVGAGI. The CDR3 is 16 amino acids. The CDR3 nucleotides are TGTGCCAGCAGTTACAGTACAGGGGGCTCTAATGAAAAACTGTTTTTT. It is translated as CASSYSTGGSNEKLFF.

V usage is TRBV21-1 and J usage is TRBJ1-1; no DNA check was done on the table's D call, TRBD1. TRBV21-1 is labeled a pseudogene. This CDR3 comprises 13 residues. The chain's CDR3 is CASSKDEQGEAFF. The CDR3 DNA is TGTGCCAGCAGCAAAGACGAACAGGGTGAAGCTTTCTTT.

The chain combines TRBV7-9 with TRBJ2-7; D is ambiguous. Trimming removed 3 bases at V and 0 bases at J, with 6 bases between. Germline CDR1 reads SEHNR; CDR2 reads FQNEAQ (reference sequence). The CDR3 covers 13 residues. DNA of the CDR3: TGTGCCAGCAGCTTTGACAACTCCTACGAGCAGTACTTC. Protein product: CASSFDNSYEQYF.

V usage is TRBV11-2 and J usage is TRBJ2-3, with 16 bases fitting TRBD2. Trimming cost V 5 bases and J 6 bases; bases outside gene matches: 5. In germline, CDR1 is SGHAT, CDR2 FQNNGV. There are 16 residues in the CDR3. Here the CDR3 reads CASSPGLAGGPDTQYF. In DNA form, the CDR3 reads TGTGCCAGCAGCCCGGGACTAGCGGGGGGGCCGGATACGCAGTATTTT.

This chain joins TRBV28 and TRBJ1-1; TRBD1 is a possible D gene (6 bases). The CDR3 is 14 amino acids. Between the trimmed V and J ends, which lost 6 bases and 4 bases, there was a span of 15 bases. Germline V lookup: CDR1 MDHEN, CDR2 SYDVKM. The chain's CDR3 is CASSSPGVVTEAFF. DNA for the CDR3: TGTGCCAGCAGCTCACCAGGGGTTGTCACTGAAGCTTTCTTT.

The chain joins TRBV5-6 to TRBJ1-2, with D possibly matching TRBD1 (6 bases). The CDR3 consists of 12 residues. V lost 5 bases, J lost 4 bases, and 9 bases lay in between. Per germline, CDR1 SGHDT and CDR2 YYEEEE. CDR3 nucleotides: TGTGCCAGCAGTCAGGACAGCTATGGCTACACCTTC. Translated: CASSQDSYGYTF.

This chain links TRBV7-9 with TRBJ2-1; 7 nucleotides line up with TRBD2. The germline V gene encodes CDR1 SEHNR and CDR2 FQNEAQ (reference sequence). The length of the CDR3 is 16 residues. The J segment lost 3 bases and the V segment lost 4 bases, leaving 9 bases of the junction unmatched. CDR3 sequence reads: CASSSGGEHYYNEQFF. DNA for the CDR3: TGTGCCAGCAGCTCTGGGGGGGAGCACTACTACAATGAGCAGTTCTTC.

This chain connects TRBV28 to TRBJ1-5, with 11 bases aligning to TRBD1. The ends lost 6 bases at V and 6 bases at J; junction bases unmatched: 10. This CDR3 is built from 16 residues. CDR1 is MDHEN, CDR2 SYDVKM, per germline. The CDR3 reads CASRGSRDRGTQPQHF. Written as DNA, the CDR3 is TGTGCCAGCAGAGGCTCCCGGGACAGGGGGACTCAGCCCCAGCATTTT.